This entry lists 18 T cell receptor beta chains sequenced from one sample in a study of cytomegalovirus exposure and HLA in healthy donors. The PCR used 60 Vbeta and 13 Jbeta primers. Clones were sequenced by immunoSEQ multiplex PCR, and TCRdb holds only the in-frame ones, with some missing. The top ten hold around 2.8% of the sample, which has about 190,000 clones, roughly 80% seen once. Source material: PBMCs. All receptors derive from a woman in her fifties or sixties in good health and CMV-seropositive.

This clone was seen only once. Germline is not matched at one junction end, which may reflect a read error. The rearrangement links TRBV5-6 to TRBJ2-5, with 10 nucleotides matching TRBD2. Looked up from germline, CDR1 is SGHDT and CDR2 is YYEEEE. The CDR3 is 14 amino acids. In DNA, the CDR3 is TGTGCCAGCAGCCTCAGCGGGGGGGAAGAGGCCCAGTACTTC. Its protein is CASSLSGGEEAQYF. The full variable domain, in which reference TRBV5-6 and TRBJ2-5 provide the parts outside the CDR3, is DAGVTQSPTHLIKTRGQQVTLRCSPKSGHDTVSWYQQALGQGPQFIFQYYEEEERQRGNFPDRFSGHQFPNYSSELNVNALLLGDSALYLCASSLSGGEEAQYFGPGTRLLVL.

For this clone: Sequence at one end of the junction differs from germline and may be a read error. The CDR3 protein is CASSFQGRETQYF. The DNA of the CDR3 is TGTGCTAGCAGCTTCCAGGGAAGGGAGACCCAGTACTTC. This chain uses TRBV7-7 with TRBJ2-5; weak D call: TRBD1 (5 bases). There are 13 residues in the CDR3. CDR1 SSHAT and CDR2 FNYEAQ come from the germline V gene (reference sequence).

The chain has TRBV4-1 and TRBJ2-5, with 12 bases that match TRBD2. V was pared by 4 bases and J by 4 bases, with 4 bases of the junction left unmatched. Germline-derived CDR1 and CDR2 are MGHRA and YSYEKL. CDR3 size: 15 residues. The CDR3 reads CASSLLAGGPETQYF. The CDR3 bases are TGCGCCAGCAGCCTACTAGCGGGGGGTCCAGAGACCCAGTACTTC.

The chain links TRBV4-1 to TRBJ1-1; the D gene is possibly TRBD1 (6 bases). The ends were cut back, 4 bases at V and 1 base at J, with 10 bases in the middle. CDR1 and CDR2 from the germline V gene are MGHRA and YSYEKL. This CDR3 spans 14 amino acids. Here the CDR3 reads CASSPDRRNTEAFF. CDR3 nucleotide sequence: TGCGCCAGCAGCCCGGACAGACGGAACACTGAAGCTTTCTTT.

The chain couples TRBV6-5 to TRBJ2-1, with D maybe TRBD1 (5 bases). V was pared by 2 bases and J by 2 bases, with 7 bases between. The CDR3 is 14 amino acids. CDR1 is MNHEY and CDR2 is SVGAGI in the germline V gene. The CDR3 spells CASSYGQTYNEQFF. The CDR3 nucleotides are TGTGCCAGCAGTTACGGACAAACCTACAATGAGCAGTTCTTC.

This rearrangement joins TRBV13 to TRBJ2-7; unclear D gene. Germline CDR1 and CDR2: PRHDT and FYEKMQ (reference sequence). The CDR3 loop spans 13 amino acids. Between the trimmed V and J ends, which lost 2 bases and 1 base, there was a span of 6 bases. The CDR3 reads CASSLTQSYEQYF. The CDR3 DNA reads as TGTGCCAGCAGCTTAACACAGTCCTACGAGCAGTACTTC. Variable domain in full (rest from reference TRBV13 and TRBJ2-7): AAGVIQSPRHLIKEKRETATLKCYPIPRHDTVYWYQQGPGQDPQFLISFYEKMQSDKGSIPDRFSAQQFSDYHSELNMSSLELGDSALYFCASSLTQSYEQYFGPGTRLTVT.

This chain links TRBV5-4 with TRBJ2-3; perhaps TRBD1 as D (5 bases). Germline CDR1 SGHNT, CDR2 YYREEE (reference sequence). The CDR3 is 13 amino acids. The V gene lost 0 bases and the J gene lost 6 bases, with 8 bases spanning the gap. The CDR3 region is CASSLVAGDTQYF. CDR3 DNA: TGTGCCAGCAGCTTGGTGGCAGGGGATACGCAGTATTTT. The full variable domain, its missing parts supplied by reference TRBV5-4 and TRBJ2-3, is ETGVTQSPTHLIKTRGQQVTLRCSSQSGHNTVSWYQQALGQGPQFIFQYYREEENGRGNFPPRFSGLQFPNYSSELNVNALELDDSALYLCASSLVAGDTQYFGPGTRLTVL.

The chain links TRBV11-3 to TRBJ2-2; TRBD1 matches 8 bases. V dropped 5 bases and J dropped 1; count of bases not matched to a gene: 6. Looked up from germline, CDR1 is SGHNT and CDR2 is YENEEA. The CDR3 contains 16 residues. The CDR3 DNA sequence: TGTGCCAGCAGCCCCAGGACAGGGAGGAACACCGGGGAGCTGTTTTTT. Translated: CASSPRTGRNTGELFF.

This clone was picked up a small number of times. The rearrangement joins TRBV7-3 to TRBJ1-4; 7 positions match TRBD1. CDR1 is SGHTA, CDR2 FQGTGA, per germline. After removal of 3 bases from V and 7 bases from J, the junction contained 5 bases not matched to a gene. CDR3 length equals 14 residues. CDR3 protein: CASSLGQRPEKLFF. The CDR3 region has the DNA TGTGCCAGCAGCTTGGGACAGAGACCTGAAAAACTGTTTTTT.

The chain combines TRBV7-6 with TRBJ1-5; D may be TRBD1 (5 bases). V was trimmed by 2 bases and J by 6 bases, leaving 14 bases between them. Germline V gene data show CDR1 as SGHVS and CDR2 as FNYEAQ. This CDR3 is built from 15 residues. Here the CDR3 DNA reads TGTGCCAGCAGCTTAATGTCAGGGCATGCTCAGCCCCAGCATTTT. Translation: CASSLMSGHAQPQHF.

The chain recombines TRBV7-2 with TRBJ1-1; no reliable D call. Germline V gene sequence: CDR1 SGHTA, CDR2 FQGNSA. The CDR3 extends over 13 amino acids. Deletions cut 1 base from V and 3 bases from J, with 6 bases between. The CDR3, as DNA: TGTGCCAGCAGCTTAGACAGTTACACTGAAGCTTTCTTT. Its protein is CASSLDSYTEAFF. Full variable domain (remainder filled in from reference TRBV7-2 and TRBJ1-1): GAGVSQSPSNKVTEKGKDVELRCDPISGHTALYWYRQSLGQGLEFLIYFQGNSAPDKSGLPSDRFSAERTGGSVSTLTIQRTQQEDSAVYLCASSLDSYTEAFFGQGTRLTVV.

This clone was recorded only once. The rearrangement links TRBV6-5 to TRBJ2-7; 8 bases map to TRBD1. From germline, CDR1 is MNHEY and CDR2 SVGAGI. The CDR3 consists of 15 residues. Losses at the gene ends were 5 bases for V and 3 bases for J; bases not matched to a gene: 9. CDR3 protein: CASSITGGEGYEQYF. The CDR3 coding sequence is TGTGCCAGCAGTATCACAGGGGGAGAAGGCTACGAGCAGTACTTC.

The CDR3 DNA reads TGTGCCAGCAGCACCCGACAGGGGGACAATCAGCCCCAGCATTTT. Translated, it gives CASSTRQGDNQPQHF. The rearrangement joins TRBV5-5 to TRBJ1-5, with TRBD1 matching over 9 bases. V lost 4 bases and J lost 3; bases outside the gene matches: 5. Germline V gene data show CDR1 as SGHKS and CDR2 as YYEKEE (reference sequence). The CDR3 runs 15 residues.

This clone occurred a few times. The CDR3 DNA follows: TGTGCCAGCAGCTTGGGCAGCCTCAATCAGCCCCAGCATTTT. It specifies CASSLGSLNQPQHF. The rearrangement uses TRBV7-2 and TRBJ1-5; D gene ambiguous. CDR3 length: 14 residues. The V gene lost 3 bases and the J gene lost 3 bases, with 9 bases spanning the gap. CDR1 and CDR2 from the germline V gene are SGHTA and FQGNSA.

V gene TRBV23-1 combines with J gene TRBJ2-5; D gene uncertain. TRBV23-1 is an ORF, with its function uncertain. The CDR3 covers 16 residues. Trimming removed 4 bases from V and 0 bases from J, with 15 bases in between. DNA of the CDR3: TGCGCCAGCAGTCGAAGCGAAGGCCGGCACCAAGAGACCCAGTACTTC. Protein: CASSRSEGRHQETQYF.

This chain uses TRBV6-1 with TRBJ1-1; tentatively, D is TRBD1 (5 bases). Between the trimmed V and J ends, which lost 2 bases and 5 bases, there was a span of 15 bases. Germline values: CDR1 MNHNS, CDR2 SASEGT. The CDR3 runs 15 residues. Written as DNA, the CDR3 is TGTGCCAGCAGTGAACATGGGGGGGGAGGGACTGAAGCTTTCTTT. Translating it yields CASSEHGGGGTEAFF.

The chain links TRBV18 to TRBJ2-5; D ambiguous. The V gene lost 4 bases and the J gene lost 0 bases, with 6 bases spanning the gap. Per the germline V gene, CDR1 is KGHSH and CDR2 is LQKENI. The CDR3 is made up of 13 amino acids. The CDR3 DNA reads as TGTGCCAGCTCACTTCAGAACCAAGAGACCCAGTACTTC. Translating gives CASSLQNQETQYF.

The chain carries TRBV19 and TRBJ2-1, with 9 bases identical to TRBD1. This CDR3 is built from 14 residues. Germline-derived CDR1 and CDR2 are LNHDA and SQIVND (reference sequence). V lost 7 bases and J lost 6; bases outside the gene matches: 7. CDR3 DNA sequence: TGTGCCAGTACCAACCGGGACAGGGTCAATGAGCAGTTCTTC. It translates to CASTNRDRVNEQFF.